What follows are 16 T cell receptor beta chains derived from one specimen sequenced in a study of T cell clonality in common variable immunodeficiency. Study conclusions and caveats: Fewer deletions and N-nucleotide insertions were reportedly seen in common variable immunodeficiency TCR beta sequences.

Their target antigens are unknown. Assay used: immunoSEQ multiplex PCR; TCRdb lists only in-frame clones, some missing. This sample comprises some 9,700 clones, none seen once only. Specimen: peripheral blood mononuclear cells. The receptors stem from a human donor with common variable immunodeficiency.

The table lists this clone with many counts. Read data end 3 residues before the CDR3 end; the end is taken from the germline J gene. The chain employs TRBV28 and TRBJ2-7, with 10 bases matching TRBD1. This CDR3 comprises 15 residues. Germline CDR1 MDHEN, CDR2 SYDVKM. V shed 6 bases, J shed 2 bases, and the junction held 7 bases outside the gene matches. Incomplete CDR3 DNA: TGTGCCAGCAGAGAAGGGACAGGGGATCCCTACGAG. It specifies CASREGTGDPYE. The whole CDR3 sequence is CASREGTGDPYEQYF.

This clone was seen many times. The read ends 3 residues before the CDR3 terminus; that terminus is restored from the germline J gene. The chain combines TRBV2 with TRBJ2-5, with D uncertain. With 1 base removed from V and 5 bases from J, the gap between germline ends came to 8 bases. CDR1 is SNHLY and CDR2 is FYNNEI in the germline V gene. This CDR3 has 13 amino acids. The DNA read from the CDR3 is TGTGCCAGCAGTGAAGACTGGGCTGAGACC. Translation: CASSEDWAET. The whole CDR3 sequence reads CASSEDWAETQYF. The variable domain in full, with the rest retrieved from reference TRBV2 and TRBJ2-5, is EPEVTQTPSHQVTQMGQEVILRCVPISNHLYFYWYRQILGQKVEFLVSFYNNEISEKSEIFDDQFSVERPDGSNFTLKIRSTKLEDSAMYFCASSEDWAETQYFGPGTRLLVL.

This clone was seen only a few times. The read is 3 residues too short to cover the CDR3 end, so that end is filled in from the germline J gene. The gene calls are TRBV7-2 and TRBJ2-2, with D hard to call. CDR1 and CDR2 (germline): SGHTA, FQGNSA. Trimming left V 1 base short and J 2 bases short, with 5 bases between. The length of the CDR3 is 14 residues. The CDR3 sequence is CASSLVSNTGELFF. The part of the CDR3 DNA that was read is TGTGCCAGCAGCTTAGTGTCTAACACCGGGGAG. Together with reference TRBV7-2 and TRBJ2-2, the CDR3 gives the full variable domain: GAGVSQSPSNKVTEKGKDVELRCDPISGHTALYWYRQSLGQGLEFLIYFQGNSAPDKSGLPSDRFSAERTGGSVSTLTIQRTQQEDSAVYLCASSLVSNTGELFFGEGSRLTVL.

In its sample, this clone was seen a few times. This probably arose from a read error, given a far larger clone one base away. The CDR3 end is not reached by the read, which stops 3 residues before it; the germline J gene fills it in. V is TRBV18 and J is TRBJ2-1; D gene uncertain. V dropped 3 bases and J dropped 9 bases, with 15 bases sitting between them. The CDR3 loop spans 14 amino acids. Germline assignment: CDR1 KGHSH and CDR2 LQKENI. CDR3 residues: CASSPLIRESEQFF. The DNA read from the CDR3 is TGTGCCAGCTCACCCCTAATACGAGAGAGTGAG.

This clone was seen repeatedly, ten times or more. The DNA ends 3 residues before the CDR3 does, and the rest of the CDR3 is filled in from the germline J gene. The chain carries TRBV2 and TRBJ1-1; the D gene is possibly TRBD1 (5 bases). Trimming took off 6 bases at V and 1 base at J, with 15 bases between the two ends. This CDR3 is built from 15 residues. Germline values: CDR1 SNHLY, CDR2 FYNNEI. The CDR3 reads CASRGEGFGNTEAFF. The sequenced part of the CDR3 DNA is TGTGCCAGCAGGGGAGAGGGGTTTGGGAACACTGAA.

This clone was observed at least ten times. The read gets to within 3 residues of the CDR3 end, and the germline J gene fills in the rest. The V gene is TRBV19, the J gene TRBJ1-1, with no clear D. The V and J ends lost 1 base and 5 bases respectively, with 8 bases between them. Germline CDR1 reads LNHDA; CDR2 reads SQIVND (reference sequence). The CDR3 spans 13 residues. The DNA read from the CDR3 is TGTGCCAGTAGTATAGCAGGAATTACTGAA. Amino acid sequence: CASSIAGITE. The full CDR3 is CASSIAGITEAFF.

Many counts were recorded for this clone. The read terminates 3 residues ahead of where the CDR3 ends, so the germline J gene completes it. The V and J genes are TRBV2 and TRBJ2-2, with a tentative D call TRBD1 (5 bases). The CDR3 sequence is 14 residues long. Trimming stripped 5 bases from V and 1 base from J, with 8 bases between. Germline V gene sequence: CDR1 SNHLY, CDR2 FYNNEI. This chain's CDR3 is CASSPGLNTGELFF. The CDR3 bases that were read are TGTGCCAGCAGTCCAGGGCTGAACACCGGGGAG.

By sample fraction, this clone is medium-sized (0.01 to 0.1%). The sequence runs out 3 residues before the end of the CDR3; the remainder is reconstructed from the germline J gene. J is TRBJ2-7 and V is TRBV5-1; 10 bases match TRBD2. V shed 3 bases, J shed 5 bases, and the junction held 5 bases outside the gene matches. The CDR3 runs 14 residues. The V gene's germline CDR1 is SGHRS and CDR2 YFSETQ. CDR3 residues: CASSSSGRTDEQYF. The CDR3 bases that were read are TGCGCCAGCAGCTCTAGCGGGAGAACAGACGAG.

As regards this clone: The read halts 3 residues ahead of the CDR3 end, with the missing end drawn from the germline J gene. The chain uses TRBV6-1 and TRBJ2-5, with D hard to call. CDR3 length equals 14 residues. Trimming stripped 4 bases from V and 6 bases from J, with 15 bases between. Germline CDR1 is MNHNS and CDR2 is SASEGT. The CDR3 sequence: CASSVSYSNKTQYF. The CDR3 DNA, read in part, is TGTGCCAGCAGTGTCAGTTATAGCAATAAGACC.

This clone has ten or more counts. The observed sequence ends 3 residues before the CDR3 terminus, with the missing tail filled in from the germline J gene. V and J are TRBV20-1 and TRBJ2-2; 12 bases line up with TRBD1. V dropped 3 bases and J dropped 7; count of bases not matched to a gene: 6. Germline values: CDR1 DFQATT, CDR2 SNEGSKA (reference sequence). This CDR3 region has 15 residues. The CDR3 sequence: CSARGDRGRRGELFF. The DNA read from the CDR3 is TGCAGTGCTAGGGGGGACAGGGGGCGTCGCGGGGAG.

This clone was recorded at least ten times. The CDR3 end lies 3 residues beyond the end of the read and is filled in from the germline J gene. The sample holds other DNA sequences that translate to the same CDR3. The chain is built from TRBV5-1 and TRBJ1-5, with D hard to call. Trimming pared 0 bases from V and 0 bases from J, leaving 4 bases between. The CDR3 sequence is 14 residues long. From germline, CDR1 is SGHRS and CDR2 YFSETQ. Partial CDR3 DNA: TGCGCCAGCAGCTTGGAAGGTAGCAATCAGCCC. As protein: CASSLEGSNQP. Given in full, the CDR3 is CASSLEGSNQPQHF.

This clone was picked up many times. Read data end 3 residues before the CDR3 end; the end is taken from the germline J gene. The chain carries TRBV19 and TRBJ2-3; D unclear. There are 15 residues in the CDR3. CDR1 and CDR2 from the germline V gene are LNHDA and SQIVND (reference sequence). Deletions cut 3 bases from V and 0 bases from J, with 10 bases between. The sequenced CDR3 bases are TGTGCCAGTAGTATTGGCACGTCTAGCACAGATACG. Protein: CASSIGTSSTDT. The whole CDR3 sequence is CASSIGTSSTDTQYF.

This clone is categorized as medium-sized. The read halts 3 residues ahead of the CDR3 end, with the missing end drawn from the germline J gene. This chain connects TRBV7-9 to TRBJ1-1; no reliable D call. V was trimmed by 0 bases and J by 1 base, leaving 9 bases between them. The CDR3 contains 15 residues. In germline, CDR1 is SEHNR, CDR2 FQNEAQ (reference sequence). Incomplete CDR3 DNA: TGTGCCAGCAGCTTAGCCTCGGCAGGGAACACTGAA. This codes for CASSLASAGNTE. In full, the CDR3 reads CASSLASAGNTEAFF.

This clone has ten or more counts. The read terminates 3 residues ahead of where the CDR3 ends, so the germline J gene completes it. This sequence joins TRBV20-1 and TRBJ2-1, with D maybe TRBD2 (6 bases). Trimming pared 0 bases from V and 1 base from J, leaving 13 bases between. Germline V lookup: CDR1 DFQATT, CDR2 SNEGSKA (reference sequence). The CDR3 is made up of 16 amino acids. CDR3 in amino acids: CSARDGGVSSYNEQFF. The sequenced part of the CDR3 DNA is TGCAGTGCTAGAGATGGAGGGGTCAGTTCCTACAATGAG.

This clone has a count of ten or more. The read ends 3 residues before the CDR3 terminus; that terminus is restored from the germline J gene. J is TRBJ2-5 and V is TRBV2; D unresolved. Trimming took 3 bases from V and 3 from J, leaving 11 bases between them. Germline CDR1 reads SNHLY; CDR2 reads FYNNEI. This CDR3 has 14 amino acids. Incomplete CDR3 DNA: TGTGCCAGCAGTGAGTTGCTAGTAAAAGAGACC. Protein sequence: CASSELLVKET. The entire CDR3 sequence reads CASSELLVKETQYF. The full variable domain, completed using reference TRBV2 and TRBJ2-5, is EPEVTQTPSHQVTQMGQEVILRCVPISNHLYFYWYRQILGQKVEFLVSFYNNEISEKSEIFDDQFSVERPDGSNFTLKIRSTKLEDSAMYFCASSELLVKETQYFGPGTRLLVL.

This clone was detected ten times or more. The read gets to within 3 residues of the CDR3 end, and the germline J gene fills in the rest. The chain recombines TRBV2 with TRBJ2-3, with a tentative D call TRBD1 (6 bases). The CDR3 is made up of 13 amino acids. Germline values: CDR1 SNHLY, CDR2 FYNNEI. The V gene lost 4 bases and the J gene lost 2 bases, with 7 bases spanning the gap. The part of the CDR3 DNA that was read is TGTGCCAGCAGTGGGGGGCTCACAGATACG. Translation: CASSGGLTDT. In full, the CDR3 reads CASSGGLTDTQYF.